Listed here are 11 T cell receptor beta chains from one sample, sequenced in a study of early T cells in non-severe SARS-CoV-2 infection. TCRdb re-derived calls from the 5' RACE reads in MiXCR, one entry per CDR3 protein. The data hold some 23,000 distinct CDR3 sequences, with approximately 5% observed a single time. The material sequenced was whole blood. The receptors stem from an adult who was a healthcare worker with PCR-confirmed SARS-CoV-2 infection or an uninfected control (not recorded which).

This clonotype was observed a handful of times. This chain uses TRBV18 with TRBJ2-1, with D perhaps TRBD2 (6 bases). This CDR3 comprises 13 residues. The germline V and J ends were trimmed by 0 bases and 7 bases, with 7 bases remaining between them. CDR1 is KGHSH and CDR2 is LQKENI in the germline V gene. CDR3 loop: CASSPPGGNEQFF. In DNA form, the CDR3 reads TGTGCCAGCTCACCACCAGGAGGGAATGAGCAGTTCTTC. The whole variable domain, filled in from reference TRBV18 and TRBJ2-1, reads NAGVMQNPRHLVRRRGQEARLRCSPMKGHSHVYWYRQLPEEGLKFMVYLQKENIIDESGMPKERFSAEFPKEGPSILRIQQVVRGDSAAYFCASSPPGGNEQFFGPGTRLTVL.

This clonotype was counted many times. V and J are TRBV30 and TRBJ1-2; D might be TRBD1 (5 bases). V was trimmed by 2 bases and J by 6 bases, leaving 10 bases between them. Per the germline V gene, CDR1 is GTSNPN and CDR2 is SVGIG (reference sequence). This CDR3 contains 12 residues. The CDR3 DNA sequence: TGTGCCTGGAGTCACTGGGGGAATGGCTACACCTTC. This gives the protein CAWSHWGNGYTF.

This clonotype was seen many times. This rearrangement joins TRBV7-9 to TRBJ1-5; possibly TRBD1 for D (6 bases). The CDR3 runs to 13 residues. With 4 bases removed from V and 11 bases from J, the gap between germline ends came to 15 bases. CDR1 and CDR2 from the germline V gene are SEHNR and FQNEAQ (reference sequence). The CDR3 DNA follows: TGTGCCAGCAGCTACACAGGGCCCCAGGCCCAGCATTTT. Protein sequence: CASSYTGPQAQHF.

The chain combines TRBV9 with TRBJ2-3, with no clear D. The CDR3 consists of 13 residues. Germline values: CDR1 SGDLS, CDR2 YYNGEE. Trimming left V 4 bases short and J 4 bases short, with 10 bases between. The CDR3 spells CASSPQSADTQYF. CDR3 DNA sequence: TGTGCCAGCAGCCCCCAGAGTGCAGATACGCAGTATTTT.

The V call is TRBV5-1, the J call TRBJ2-7; D gene ambiguous. Germline values: CDR1 SGHRS, CDR2 YFSETQ. This CDR3 region has 13 residues. The germline V and J ends were trimmed by 3 bases and 2 bases, with 9 bases remaining between them. CDR3 nucleotides: TGCGCCAGCAGCTCTCCTCAGGCCTACGAGCAGTACTTC. Translating it yields CASSSPQAYEQYF.

This clonotype was detected many times. This chain connects TRBV28 to TRBJ2-4; a weak D match, TRBD2 (6 bases). Germline loops: CDR1 MDHEN, CDR2 SYDVKM. Trimming cost V 6 bases and J 1 base, with 13 bases left between them. This CDR3 has 15 residues. Here the CDR3 DNA reads TGTGCCAGCAGCCCGGGAGACACGGCCAAAAACATTCAGTACTTC. Translating it yields CASSPGDTAKNIQYF.

This clonotype was seen at least ten times. CDR3 region: CASSLNWGTEAFF. The CDR3 region has the DNA TGTGCCAGCAGCTTAAATTGGGGCACTGAAGCTTTCTTT. The chain joins TRBV11-1 to TRBJ1-1; D not resolved. The CDR3 loop spans 13 amino acids. Trimming removed 2 bases at V and 4 bases at J, with 8 bases between. Germline CDR1 and CDR2: SGHAT and FQDESV (reference sequence).

In this sample, this clonotype turned up many times. This chain links TRBV12-3 or TRBV12-4 with TRBJ2-3; no clear D gene. The CDR3 runs to 10 residues. V lost 7 bases and J lost 5, with 4 bases in between. The CDR3 DNA reads TGTGCCAGCATGGAAGATACGCAGTATTTT. Translated: CASMEDTQYF.

This clonotype was seen a handful of times. The rearrangement uses TRBV20-1 and TRBJ1-1; 8 bases map to TRBD1. The CDR3 is made up of 12 amino acids. V lost 6 bases and J lost 4; bases outside the gene matches: 4. Germline assignment: CDR1 DFQATT and CDR2 SNEGSKA (reference sequence). The CDR3 here is CSAGDRRTEAFF. CDR3 DNA: TGCAGTGCGGGGGACAGGCGCACTGAAGCTTTCTTT.

This clonotype appeared a few times. J is TRBJ1-3 and V is TRBV7-8, with 7 bases aligning to TRBD1. This CDR3 region has 19 residues. Germline V gene lookup returns CDR1 SGHVS and CDR2 FQNEAQ. The V segment lost 5 bases and the J segment 2 bases; nucleotides outside the gene matches: 18. The CDR3 sequence: CASSPIYGGKTGTGNTIYF. The CDR3 region has the DNA TGTGCCAGCAGCCCAATATACGGGGGGAAGACAGGGACTGGAAACACCATATATTTT.

This clonotype was recorded many times. The chain recombines TRBV19 with TRBJ1-5; 8 positions match TRBD1. The V gene end was trimmed by 5 bases and the J gene end by 1 base; junction bases not matched to a gene: 4. The CDR3 length is 15 residues. The germline gives CDR1 LNHDA, CDR2 SQIVND (reference sequence). CDR3 in DNA: TGTGCCAGTAGTTCAACAGGGGGAAGCAATCAGCCCCAGCATTTT. It encodes CASSSTGGSNQPQHF.